The rows below give T cell receptor beta chains drawn from one sample of a study of cytomegalovirus exposure and HLA in healthy donors. Profiled with immunoSEQ multiplex PCR; TCRdb holds only in-frame clones, not every one. Altogether hundreds of thousands of clones are present, about 90% being singletons, with the ten largest covering 9.5% to 15%. The sample was PBMCs. The receptor set was obtained from a man younger than 30 in good health and CMV-seropositive. The CDR3 runs from the conserved cysteine through the conserved F or W. The order of the fields is V gene, D gene, clone size, J gene, CDR3 protein, CDR3 DNA. A D gene is named only where the DNA matches it firmly. A clone size is listed for some rows: how often the clone was seen (once, few, many), or a class if it is expanded.

V: TRBV7-2; D: .; size: .; J: TRBJ2-3; CDR3: CASSFQTSRDTQYF; DNA: TGTGCCAGCAGCTTTCAGACTTCCAGGGATACGCAGTATTTT
V: TRBV27; D: .; size: .; J: TRBJ1-5; CDR3: CASKVAALSNQPQHF; DNA: TGTGCCAGCAAGGTGGCAGCCCTTAGCAATCAGCCCCAGCATTTT
V: TRBV6-1; D: .; size: .; J: TRBJ1-5; CDR3: CASSPINSNQPQHF; DNA: TGTGCCAGCAGTCCGATAAATAGCAATCAGCCCCAGCATTTT
V: TRBV18; D: .; size: .; J: TRBJ2-3; CDR3: CASSPLGVLETDTQYF; DNA: TGTGCCAGCTCACCATTGGGAGTCCTCGAGACAGATACGCAGTATTTT
V: TRBV5-1; D: TRBD2; size: .; J: TRBJ2-3; CDR3: CASSASQLAGVMTDTQYF; DNA: TGCGCCAGCAGCGCAAGCCAACTAGCGGGAGTTATGACAGATACGCAGTATTTT
V: TRBV30; D: .; size: .; J: TRBJ1-4; CDR3: CAWSERAFSEKLFF; DNA: TGTGCCTGGAGTGAAAGGGCTTTCAGTGAAAAACTGTTTTTT
V: TRBV6-6; D: TRBD1; size: .; J: TRBJ1-1; CDR3: CASSDTPGQGFEAFF; DNA: TGTGCCAGCAGCGATACACCGGGACAGGGGTTTGAAGCTTTCTTT
V: TRBV4-1; D: TRBD1; size: .; J: TRBJ1-5; CDR3: CASSGEGGQVNQPQHF; DNA: TGCGCCAGCAGCGGTGAAGGCGGACAGGTCAATCAGCCCCAGCATTTT
V: TRBV5-6; D: .; size: once; J: TRBJ2-7; CDR3: CASSSQGRRYF; DNA: TGTGCCAGCAGCTCACAGGGTAGGCGGTACTTC
V: TRBV28; D: TRBD2; size: once; J: TRBJ2-5; CDR3: CASTPASGNVETQYF; DNA: TGTGCCAGCACTCCCGCTAGCGGGAATGTTGAGACCCAGTACTTC
V: TRBV5-1; D: .; size: .; J: TRBJ1-5; CDR3: CASSQGLSGHSNQPQHF; DNA: TGCGCCAGCAGCCAGGGGTTGTCAGGGCATAGCAATCAGCCCCAGCATTTT
V: TRBV7-6; D: .; size: .; J: TRBJ1-5; CDR3: CASSRPGQPQHF; DNA: TGTGCCAGCAGCCGCCCGGGGCAGCCCCAGCATTTT
V: TRBV5-1; D: TRBD2; size: once; J: TRBJ2-3; CDR3: CASSLVAGVADTQYF; DNA: TGCGCCAGCAGCTTGGTGGCGGGAGTCGCAGATACGCAGTATTTT
V: TRBV7-9; D: TRBD2; size: few; J: TRBJ2-7; CDR3: CASSPGTSVRSHYEQYF; DNA: TGTGCCAGCAGCCCTGGGACTAGCGTACGATCGCACTACGAGCAGTACTTC
V: TRBV5-1; D: .; size: .; J: TRBJ2-1; CDR3: CASSFLRGPRDNEQFF; DNA: TGCGCCAGCAGCTTTCTCAGGGGTCCCCGGGACAATGAGCAGTTCTTC
V: TRBV5-1; D: TRBD1; size: .; J: TRBJ2-3; CDR3: CASNRGGTDTQYF; DNA: TGCGCCAGTAACAGGGGCGGCACAGATACGCAGTATTTT
V: TRBV27; D: .; size: once; J: TRBJ2-3; CDR3: CASSLSVDNPRNTQYF; DNA: TGTGCCAGCAGTTTATCGGTTGACAACCCCCGGAATACGCAGTATTTT
V: TRBV5-1; D: TRBD1; size: .; J: TRBJ1-5; CDR3: CASSPHGQGDQPQHF; DNA: TGCGCCAGCAGCCCCCATGGACAGGGTGATCAGCCCCAGCATTTT
V: TRBV30; D: .; size: .; J: TRBJ2-7; CDR3: CAWSVGGSYEQYF; DNA: TGTGCCTGGAGTGTGGGCGGGTCCTACGAGCAGTACTTC
V: TRBV29-1; D: .; size: .; J: TRBJ2-1; CDR3: CSANLVDEQFF; DNA: TGCAGCGCAAATCTTGTGGATGAGCAGTTCTTC
V: TRBV6-1; D: TRBD2; size: .; J: TRBJ2-7; CDR3: CASSGLAGVVYEQYF; DNA: TGTGCCAGCAGTGGACTAGCGGGAGTGGTTTACGAGCAGTACTTC
V: TRBV28; D: .; size: once; J: TRBJ1-2; CDR3: CASRARGYDGYTF; DNA: TGTGCCAGCCGGGCAAGGGGGTATGATGGCTACACCTTC
V: TRBV10-3; D: .; size: .; J: TRBJ2-3; CDR3: CAISDPDTQYF; DNA: TGTGCCATCAGTGATCCAGATACGCAGTATTTT
V: TRBV6-6; D: TRBD2; size: .; J: TRBJ2-3; CDR3: CASSGGSSTDTQYF; DNA: TGTGCCAGCTCCGGGGGGTCTAGCACAGATACGCAGTATTTT
V: TRBV6-1; D: TRBD1; size: .; J: TRBJ2-6; CDR3: CASSDDGQGASGANVLTF; DNA: TGTGCCAGCAGTGATGATGGCCAGGGGGCGTCTGGGGCCAACGTCCTGACTTTC
V: TRBV2; D: TRBD1; size: few; J: TRBJ2-7; CDR3: CASSGVDRSYEQYF; DNA: TGTGCCAGCAGTGGTGTGGACAGGTCCTACGAGCAGTACTTC
V: TRBV28; D: .; size: .; J: TRBJ2-7; CDR3: CASSSPPEQYF; DNA: TGTGCCAGCAGTTCCCCCCCGGAGCAGTACTTC
V: TRBV29-1; D: TRBD1; size: .; J: TRBJ1-2; CDR3: CSSGGTGLGYTF; DNA: TGCAGCTCGGGAGGGACAGGGCTAGGCTACACCTTC
V: TRBV2; D: TRBD2; size: once; J: TRBJ2-3; CDR3: CASLVRREGTDTQYF; DNA: TGTGCCAGTTTGGTACGGCGGGAGGGCACAGATACGCAGTATTTT
V: TRBV7-9; D: .; size: .; J: TRBJ2-7; CDR3: CASSGYDEQYF; DNA: TGTGCCAGCAGTGGTTACGACGAGCAGTACTTC
V: TRBV5-4; D: .; size: .; J: TRBJ2-7; CDR3: CASSLTGTPYEQYF; DNA: TGTGCCAGCAGCTTAACCGGGACGCCCTACGAGCAGTACTTC
V: TRBV28; D: .; size: .; J: TRBJ2-7; CDR3: CASSFFPADNYEQYF; DNA: TGTGCCAGCAGTTTTTTTCCAGCGGACAACTACGAGCAGTACTTC
V: TRBV5-4; D: .; size: .; J: TRBJ1-2; CDR3: CASSLAAGANGYTF; DNA: TGTGCCAGCAGCTTGGCAGCGGGGGCTAATGGCTACACCTTC
V: TRBV7-9; D: .; size: .; J: TRBJ2-1; CDR3: CASSLLDSLRGGNEQFF; DNA: TGTGCCAGCAGCTTACTAGATAGCCTAAGGGGGGGCAATGAGCAGTTCTTC
V: TRBV6-1; D: .; size: .; J: TRBJ1-2; CDR3: CASSERAGSGYTF; DNA: TGTGCCAGCAGCGAAAGAGCGGGGTCTGGCTACACCTTC
V: TRBV19; D: .; size: .; J: TRBJ2-7; CDR3: CASSPPGTYYEQYF; DNA: TGTGCCAGTAGCCCCCCCGGGACTTATTACGAGCAGTACTTC
V: TRBV5-1; D: TRBD1; size: .; J: TRBJ2-5; CDR3: CASTLTGGETQYF; DNA: TGCGCCAGCACCCTTACAGGGGGAGAGACCCAGTACTTC
V: TRBV4-2; D: TRBD1; size: .; J: TRBJ1-5; CDR3: CASSSGTGNPQPQHF; DNA: TGTGCCAGCAGTAGCGGGACAGGGAACCCTCAGCCCCAGCATTTT
V: TRBV2; D: TRBD2; size: .; J: TRBJ2-1; CDR3: CASARLAGTNEQFF; DNA: TGTGCCAGTGCAAGACTAGCGGGAACCAATGAGCAGTTCTTC
V: TRBV9; D: .; size: .; J: TRBJ2-1; CDR3: CASSVGKGGEQFF; DNA: TGTGCCAGCAGCGTAGGGAAGGGGGGTGAGCAGTTCTTC
V: TRBV10-3; D: .; size: .; J: TRBJ2-7; CDR3: CAIRGRDYEQYF; DNA: TGTGCCATCAGGGGCAGGGATTACGAGCAGTACTTC
V: TRBV7-2; D: TRBD2; size: .; J: TRBJ2-7; CDR3: CASSILAGGINEQYF; DNA: TGTGCCAGCAGCATCCTAGCGGGAGGAATCAACGAGCAGTACTTC
V: TRBV10-1; D: TRBD2; size: .; J: TRBJ2-3; CDR3: CASSDSGGSTDTQYF; DNA: TGCGCCAGCAGTGACTCGGGAGGCTCCACAGATACGCAGTATTTT
V: TRBV11-3; D: TRBD2; size: .; J: TRBJ2-5; CDR3: CASSLGREGPGETQYF; DNA: TGTGCCAGCAGCTTAGGACGGGAGGGCCCCGGGGAGACCCAGTACTTC
V: TRBV11-2; D: .; size: .; J: TRBJ1-2; CDR3: CASSSSQGYYGYTF; DNA: TGTGCCAGCAGCTCAAGCCAGGGGTACTATGGCTACACCTTC
V: TRBV19; D: TRBD2; size: .; J: TRBJ2-3; CDR3: CASQGWEASGSTDTQYF; DNA: TGTGCCAGTCAAGGCTGGGAGGCTAGCGGGAGCACAGATACGCAGTATTTT
V: TRBV5-4; D: .; size: .; J: TRBJ1-2; CDR3: CASSLAGRDNYGYTF; DNA: TGTGCCAGCAGCTTGGCGGGGAGGGATAACTATGGCTACACCTTC
V: TRBV11-1; D: TRBD2; size: .; J: TRBJ2-1; CDR3: CASSLVGLAGVNEQFF; DNA: TGTGCCAGCAGCTTAGTAGGGCTAGCGGGAGTCAATGAGCAGTTCTTC
V: TRBV5-1; D: .; size: .; J: TRBJ2-4; CDR3: CASSTRGYGNIQYF; DNA: TGCGCCAGCAGCACCCGAGGTTATGGGAACATTCAGTACTTC
V: TRBV13; D: TRBD2; size: .; J: TRBJ2-7; CDR3: CASSSRTSGNYEQYF; DNA: TGTGCCAGCAGCTCCCGGACTAGCGGGAACTACGAGCAGTACTTC
V: TRBV19; D: .; size: .; J: TRBJ1-1; CDR3: CASTGVGPQEAFF; DNA: TGTGCCAGTACCGGGGTAGGTCCGCAAGAAGCTTTCTTT
V: TRBV6-1; D: .; size: .; J: TRBJ2-7; CDR3: CASRTHHSGTYEQYF; DNA: TGTGCCAGCCGGACACACCATTCTGGGACCTACGAGCAGTACTTC
V: TRBV2; D: TRBD1; size: .; J: TRBJ2-2; CDR3: CANARDRDTGELFF; DNA: TGTGCCAACGCCCGGGACAGGGACACCGGGGAGCTGTTTTTT
V: TRBV4-1; D: .; size: once; J: TRBJ1-1; CDR3: CASSQGPGLGTEAFF; DNA: TGCGCCAGCAGCCAAGGTCCCGGTTTGGGCACTGAAGCTTTCTTT
V: TRBV18; D: .; size: once; J: TRBJ2-1; CDR3: CASSPASPAINNEQFF; DNA: TGTGCCAGCTCACCCGCTAGCCCGGCCATAAACAATGAGCAGTTCTTC
V: TRBV7-2; D: .; size: once; J: TRBJ1-2; CDR3: CASSLHPDNYGYTF; DNA: TGTGCCAGCAGCTTACATCCGGACAACTATGGCTACACCTTC
V: TRBV6-1; D: .; size: .; J: TRBJ1-3; CDR3: CASSEPPGGVGGNTIYF; DNA: TGTGCCAGCAGTGAACCGCCTGGCGGGGTTGGGGGAAACACCATATATTTT
V: TRBV6-5; D: TRBD1; size: .; J: TRBJ1-1; CDR3: CATKTGTANTEAFF; DNA: TGTGCCACTAAAACCGGGACAGCAAACACTGAAGCTTTCTTT
V: TRBV4-1; D: .; size: .; J: TRBJ1-1; CDR3: CASSQRNTEAFF; DNA: TGCGCCAGCAGCCAGAGGAACACTGAAGCTTTCTTT